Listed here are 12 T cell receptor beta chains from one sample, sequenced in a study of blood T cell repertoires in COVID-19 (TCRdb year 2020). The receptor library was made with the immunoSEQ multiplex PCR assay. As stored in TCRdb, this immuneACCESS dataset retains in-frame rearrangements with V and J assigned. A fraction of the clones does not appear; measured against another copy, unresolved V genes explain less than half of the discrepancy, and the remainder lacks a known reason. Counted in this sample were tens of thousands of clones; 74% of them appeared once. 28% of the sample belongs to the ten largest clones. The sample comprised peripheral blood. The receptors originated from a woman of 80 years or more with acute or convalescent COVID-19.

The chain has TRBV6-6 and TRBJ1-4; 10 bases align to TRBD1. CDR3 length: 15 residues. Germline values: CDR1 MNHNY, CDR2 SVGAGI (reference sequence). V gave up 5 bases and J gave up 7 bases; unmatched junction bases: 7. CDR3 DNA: TGTGCCAGCAGTGGACCCGGGACAGGGGTTGAAAAACTGTTTTTT. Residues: CASSGPGTGVEKLFF.

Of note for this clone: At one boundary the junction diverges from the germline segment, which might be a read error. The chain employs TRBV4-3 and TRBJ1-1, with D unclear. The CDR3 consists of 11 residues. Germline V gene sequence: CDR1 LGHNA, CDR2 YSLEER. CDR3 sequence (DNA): TGCGCCAGCAGCCAAGGGACTGGGGTGTTTTTT. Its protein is CASSQGTGVFF.

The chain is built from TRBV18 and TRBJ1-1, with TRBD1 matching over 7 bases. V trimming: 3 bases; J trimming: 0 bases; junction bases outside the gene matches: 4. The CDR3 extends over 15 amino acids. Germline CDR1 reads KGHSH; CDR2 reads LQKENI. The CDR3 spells CASSPRDRMNTEAFF. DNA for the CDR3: TGTGCCAGCTCACCCCGGGACAGAATGAACACTGAAGCTTTCTTT.

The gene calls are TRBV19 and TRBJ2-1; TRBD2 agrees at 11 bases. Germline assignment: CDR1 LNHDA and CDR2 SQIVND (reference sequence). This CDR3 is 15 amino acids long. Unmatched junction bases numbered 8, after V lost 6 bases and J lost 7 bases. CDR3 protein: CASRGIAGGHNEQFF. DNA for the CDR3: TGTGCCAGTAGGGGAATAGCGGGAGGGCATAATGAGCAGTTCTTC.

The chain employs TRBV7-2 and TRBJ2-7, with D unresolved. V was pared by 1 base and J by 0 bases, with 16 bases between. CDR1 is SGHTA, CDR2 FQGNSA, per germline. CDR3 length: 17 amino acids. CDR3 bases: TGTGCCAGCAGCTTAGTTGGTGGTCGGTATAGCTCCTACGAGCAGTACTTC. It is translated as CASSLVGGRYSSYEQYF.

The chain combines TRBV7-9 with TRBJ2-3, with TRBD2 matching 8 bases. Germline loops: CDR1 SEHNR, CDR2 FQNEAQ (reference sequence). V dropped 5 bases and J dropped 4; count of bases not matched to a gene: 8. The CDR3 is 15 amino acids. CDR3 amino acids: CASSPMSGRSDTQYF. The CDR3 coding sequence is TGTGCCAGCAGCCCCATGAGCGGGAGATCAGATACGCAGTATTTT.

CDR3 region: CASSPRTGAIGETQYF. The CDR3 DNA sequence: TGTGCCAGCAGCCCCCGGACAGGGGCAATTGGGGAGACCCAGTACTTC. The chain combines TRBV11-2 with TRBJ2-5, with TRBD1 identical over 9 bases. The CDR3 runs 16 residues. V lost 5 bases and J lost 5; bases outside the gene matches: 12. CDR1 SGHAT and CDR2 FQNNGV come from the germline V gene.

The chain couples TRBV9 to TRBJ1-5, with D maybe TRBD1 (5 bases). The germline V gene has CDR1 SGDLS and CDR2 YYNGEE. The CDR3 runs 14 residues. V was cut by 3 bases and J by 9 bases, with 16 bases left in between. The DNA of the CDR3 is TGTGCCAGCAGCGACCGGACGGGGGTCGGGCCCCAGCATTTT. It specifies CASSDRTGVGPQHF.

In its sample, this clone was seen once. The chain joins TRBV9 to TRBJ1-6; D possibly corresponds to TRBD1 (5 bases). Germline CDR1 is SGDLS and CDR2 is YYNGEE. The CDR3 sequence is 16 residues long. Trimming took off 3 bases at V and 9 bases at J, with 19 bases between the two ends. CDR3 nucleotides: TGTGCCAGCAGCGCCAGAAATGGGGGAGGAGGTTCACCCCTCCACTTT. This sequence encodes CASSARNGGGGSPLHF.

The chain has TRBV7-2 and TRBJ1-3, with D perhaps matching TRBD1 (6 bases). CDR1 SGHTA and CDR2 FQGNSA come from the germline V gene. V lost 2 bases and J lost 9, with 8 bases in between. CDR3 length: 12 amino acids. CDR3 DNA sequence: TGTGCCAGCAGCTTACAGGGGAGCACCATATATTTT. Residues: CASSLQGSTIYF. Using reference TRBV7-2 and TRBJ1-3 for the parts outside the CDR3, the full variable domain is GAGVSQSPSNKVTEKGKDVELRCDPISGHTALYWYRQSLGQGLEFLIYFQGNSAPDKSGLPSDRFSAERTGGSVSTLTIQRTQQEDSAVYLCASSLQGSTIYFGEGSWLTVV.

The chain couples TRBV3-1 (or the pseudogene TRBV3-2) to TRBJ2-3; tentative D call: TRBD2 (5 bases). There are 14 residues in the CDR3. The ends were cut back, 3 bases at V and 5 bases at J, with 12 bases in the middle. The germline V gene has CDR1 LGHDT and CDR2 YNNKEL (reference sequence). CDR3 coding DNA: TGTGCCAGCAGCCACCCCCCTAGCCAAGATACGCAGTATTTT. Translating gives CASSHPPSQDTQYF.

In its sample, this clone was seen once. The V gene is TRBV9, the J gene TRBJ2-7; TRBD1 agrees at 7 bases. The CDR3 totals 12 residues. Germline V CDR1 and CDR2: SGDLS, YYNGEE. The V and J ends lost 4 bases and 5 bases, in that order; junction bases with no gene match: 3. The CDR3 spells CASSTTGNEQYF. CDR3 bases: TGTGCCAGCAGCACGACAGGGAACGAGCAGTACTTC. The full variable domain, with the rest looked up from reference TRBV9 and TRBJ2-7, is DSGVTQTPKHLITATGQRVTLRCSPRSGDLSVYWYQQSLDQGLQFLIQYYNGEERAKGNILERFSAQQFPDLHSELNLSSLELGDSALYFCASSTTGNEQYFGPGTRLTVT.